Each of the 20 T cell receptor beta chains below was sequenced from the same sample in a study of T cell changes during pregnancy in multiple sclerosis. Sequencing used immunoSEQ multiplex PCR; TCRdb keeps in-frame clones, though not all of them. Altogether approximately 48,000 clones are present, about 93% being singletons, with the ten largest covering 0.39%. The input for sequencing was CD4+ T cells from peripheral blood mononuclear cells, taken after pregnancy. These receptors came from a female donor with multiple sclerosis, enrolled in a pregnancy study.

This chain links TRBV5-1 with TRBJ2-1, with 7 positions matching TRBD2. Looked up from germline, CDR1 is SGHRS and CDR2 is YFSETQ. Losses at the gene ends were 5 bases for V and 6 bases for J; bases not matched to a gene: 8. This CDR3 region has 14 residues. Here the CDR3 DNA reads TGCGCCAGCAGGCCTACACTAGCGAGCAATGAGCAGTTCTTC. It encodes CASRPTLASNEQFF. Full variable domain (rest looked up from reference TRBV5-1 and TRBJ2-1): KAGVTQTPRYLIKTRGQQVTLSCSPISGHRSVSWYQQTPGQGLQFLFEYFSETQRNKGNFPGRFSGRQFSNSRSEMNVSTLELGDSALYLCASRPTLASNEQFFGPGTRLTVL.

The V gene is TRBV6-6, the J gene TRBJ1-4, with a weak D call TRBD1 (6 bases). Germline loops: CDR1 MNHNY, CDR2 SVGAGI (reference sequence). CDR3 size: 15 residues. Trimming shortened V by 2 bases and J by 4 bases, and 11 bases separated the two germline ends. CDR3 sequence (DNA): TGTGCCAGCAGTTACAGGGGAGGGGGTAATGAAAAACTGTTTTTT. Translated: CASSYRGGGNEKLFF.

This chain joins TRBV19 and TRBJ2-2; a weak D match, TRBD1 (6 bases). With 10 bases removed from V and 1 base from J, the gap between germline ends came to 16 bases. Germline V lookup: CDR1 LNHDA, CDR2 SQIVND (reference sequence). This CDR3 spans 15 amino acids. CDR3 region: CATTGARGNTGELFF. Here the CDR3 DNA reads TGTGCCACCACGGGCGCCAGGGGGAACACCGGGGAGCTGTTTTTT.

The chain uses TRBV6-5 and TRBJ2-5; the D gene is possibly TRBD2 (6 bases). Germline CDR1 is MNHEY and CDR2 is SVGAGI. The CDR3 loop spans 15 amino acids. The V and J ends lost 5 bases and 4 bases respectively, with 17 bases between them. For the CDR3, the DNA is TGTGCCAGCAGTAGCCCTTTGGGGGGTATAGAGACCCAGTACTTC. Translation: CASSSPLGGIETQYF.

This chain connects TRBV11-3 to TRBJ2-1; 8 nucleotides align to TRBD2. J lost 5 bases, V lost 3 bases, and 12 bases had no gene match. Germline lookup yields CDR1 SGHNT and CDR2 YENEEA. The CDR3 is 17 residues long. CDR3 in amino acids: CASSLDTSGRRDNEQFF. CDR3 sequence (DNA): TGTGCCAGCAGCTTGGATACAAGCGGGAGACGGGACAATGAGCAGTTCTTC.

This chain uses TRBV6-1 with TRBJ1-3; D possibly corresponds to TRBD1 (6 bases). The germline CDR1 and CDR2 sequences are MNHNS and SASEGT. The CDR3 contains 14 residues. The V end was cut by 5 bases, the J end by 3 bases, with 11 bases between. The CDR3 DNA is TGTGCCAGCAGTAGGGGGAGTTTTGGAAACACCATATATTTT. It is translated as CASSRGSFGNTIYF.

The rearrangement uses TRBV27 and TRBJ2-7; 10 nucleotides agree with TRBD2. This CDR3 comprises 18 residues. The germline gives CDR1 MNHEY, CDR2 SMNVEV (reference sequence). With 5 bases clipped from V and 2 bases from J, the junction kept 15 bases outside the gene matches. CDR3 loop: CASSRRDSGSGRAYEQYF. The CDR3 region has the DNA TGTGCCAGCAGTAGACGGGACTCCGGAAGCGGGAGGGCCTACGAGCAGTACTTC.

The rearrangement links TRBV7-2 to TRBJ1-5, with D unclear. Per the germline V gene, CDR1 is SGHTA and CDR2 is FQGNSA. The CDR3 contains 14 residues. V lost 1 base and J 3 bases, leaving 7 bases between the germline ends. In DNA, the CDR3 is TGTGCCAGCAGCTTAGGGGGAGTCAATCAGCCCCAGCATTTT. Amino acid sequence: CASSLGGVNQPQHF.

The rearrangement links TRBV19 to TRBJ2-7; the match to TRBD1 covers 9 bases. The CDR3 spans 17 residues. Germline loops: CDR1 LNHDA, CDR2 SQIVND (reference sequence). J was trimmed by 0 bases and V by 4 bases; bases with no gene match: 10. CDR3 amino acids: CASSNPGQGLSSYEQYF. The CDR3 DNA follows: TGTGCCAGTAGTAACCCAGGACAGGGGTTGAGCTCCTACGAGCAGTACTTC.

The rearrangement joins TRBV15 to TRBJ1-2; TRBD1 might be the D (5 bases). The CDR3 runs to 16 residues. Germline loops: CDR1 LNHNV, CDR2 YYDKDF (reference sequence). The V gene lost 1 base and the J gene lost 7 bases, with 19 bases spanning the gap. CDR3 protein: CATSRGQSGGSGGYTF. CDR3 bases: TGTGCCACCAGCAGAGGCCAATCGGGGGGGAGTGGTGGCTACACCTTC.

V is TRBV5-1 and J is TRBJ2-1; 15 bases match TRBD2. V lost 0 bases, J lost 4 bases, and 2 bases stayed unmatched. CDR3 size: 17 residues. In germline, CDR1 is SGHRS, CDR2 YFSETQ. CDR3 nucleotide sequence: TGCGCCAGCAGCTTGGAGGGACTAGCGGGAGGTTACAATGAGCAGTTCTTC. Protein sequence: CASSLEGLAGGYNEQFF.

This clone has just a few counts. The CDR3 sequence is CASSLVTGPNTEAFF. The DNA for the CDR3 is TGTGCCAGCAGCTTAGTCACAGGGCCGAACACTGAAGCTTTCTTT. V is TRBV7-2 and J is TRBJ1-1; the D gene is possibly TRBD1 (6 bases). The CDR3 consists of 15 residues. Germline-derived CDR1 and CDR2 are SGHTA and FQGNSA. Trimming shortened V by 1 base and J by 1 base, and 10 bases separated the two germline ends.

The V gene is TRBV2, the J gene TRBJ2-5; perhaps TRBD1 as D (6 bases). Trimming removed 2 bases at V and 5 bases at J, with 12 bases between. The germline CDR1 and CDR2 sequences are SNHLY and FYNNEI. The CDR3 has 14 residues. In DNA, the CDR3 is TGTGCCAGCAGTGAAAACAGGGCTGGGGAGACCCAGTACTTC. It encodes CASSENRAGETQYF.

This sequence joins TRBV11-3 and TRBJ2-3; 9 nucleotides align to TRBD2. V shed 5 bases, J shed 2 bases, and the junction held 5 bases outside the gene matches. Looked up from germline, CDR1 is SGHNT and CDR2 is YENEEA. The CDR3 has 15 residues. Here the CDR3 reads CASSPSGRPTDTQYF. The CDR3 nucleotides read TGTGCCAGCAGCCCGAGCGGGAGGCCCACAGATACGCAGTATTTT.

The J gene is TRBJ2-3, the V gene TRBV4-2; TRBD2 matches at 8 bases. This CDR3 contains 15 residues. The V and J ends lost 4 bases and 4 bases, in that order; junction bases with no gene match: 7. The V gene's germline CDR1 is LGHNA and CDR2 YNFKEQ. The CDR3 region has the DNA TGTGCCAGCAGCCCGGTGAGCGGGAGCGCAGATACGCAGTATTTT. Translated: CASSPVSGSADTQYF.

The chain is built from TRBV19 and TRBJ2-1; 8 bases match TRBD2. V shed 3 bases and J 8 bases; nucleotides not matched to a gene: 15. Germline V CDR1 and CDR2: LNHDA, SQIVND (reference sequence). This CDR3 has 17 residues. As DNA, the CDR3 is TGTGCCAGTAGTATGCGGGCACTAGCGGCTTCAAGTGATGAGCAGTTCTTC. Its translation: CASSMRALAASSDEQFF.

The rearrangement joins TRBV18 to TRBJ2-7, with TRBD1 as a possible D gene (7 bases). CDR1 and CDR2 from the germline V gene are KGHSH and LQKENI. Between the trimmed V and J ends, which lost 2 bases and 6 bases, there was a span of 14 bases. The CDR3 runs 14 residues. The CDR3 sequence: CASSPYPQGGEQYF. In DNA, the CDR3 is TGTGCCAGCTCACCATATCCTCAGGGGGGCGAGCAGTACTTC. Supplemented by reference TRBV18 and TRBJ2-7, the full variable domain reads NAGVMQNPRHLVRRRGQEARLRCSPMKGHSHVYWYRQLPEEGLKFMVYLQKENIIDESGMPKERFSAEFPKEGPSILRIQQVVRGDSAAYFCASSPYPQGGEQYFGPGTRLTVT.

The chain combines TRBV5-4 with TRBJ1-1, with TRBD1 matching over 7 bases. Trimming removed 6 bases from V and 2 bases from J; junction bases left unmatched: 10. The germline CDR1 and CDR2 sequences are SGHNT and YYREEE (reference sequence). The CDR3 length is 15 residues. CDR3 in amino acids: CASNPPGTANTEAFF. The CDR3 DNA sequence: TGTGCCAGCAATCCACCCGGGACAGCCAACACTGAAGCTTTCTTT.

The J gene is TRBJ1-5, the V gene TRBV21-1. TRBV21-1 is a recognized pseudogene. The CDR3 has 16 residues. CDR3 DNA: TGTGCCAGCAGCAAAGCGGGTAGGCAGGGGCGGGGGGCCCAGCATTTT. Encoded protein: CASSKAGRQGRGAQHF.

The rearrangement links TRBV11-2 to TRBJ1-1, with 10 bases aligning to TRBD1. The CDR3 has 17 amino acids. V lost 5 bases and J lost 0; bases outside the gene matches: 9. Germline CDR1 reads SGHAT; CDR2 reads FQNNGV. The CDR3 nucleotides are TGTGCCAGCAGCACTCGGGACAGGGGCTTTATGAACACTGAAGCTTTCTTT. Its translation is CASSTRDRGFMNTEAFF.